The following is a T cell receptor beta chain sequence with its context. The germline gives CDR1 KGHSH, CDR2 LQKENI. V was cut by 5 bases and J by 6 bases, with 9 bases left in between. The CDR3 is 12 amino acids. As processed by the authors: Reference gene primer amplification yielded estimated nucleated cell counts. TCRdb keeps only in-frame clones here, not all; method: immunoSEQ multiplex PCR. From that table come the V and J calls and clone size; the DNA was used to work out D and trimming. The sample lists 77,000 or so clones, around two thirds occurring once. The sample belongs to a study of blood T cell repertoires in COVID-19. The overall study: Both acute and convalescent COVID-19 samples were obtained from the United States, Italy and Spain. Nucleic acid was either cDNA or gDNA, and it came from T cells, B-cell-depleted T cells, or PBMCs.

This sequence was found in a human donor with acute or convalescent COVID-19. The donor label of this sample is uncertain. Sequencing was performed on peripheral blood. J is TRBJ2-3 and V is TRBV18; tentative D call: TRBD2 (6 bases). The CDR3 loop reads CASSFTSDTQYF. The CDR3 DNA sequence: TGTGCCAGCTCATTTACTAGCGATACGCAGTATTTT.